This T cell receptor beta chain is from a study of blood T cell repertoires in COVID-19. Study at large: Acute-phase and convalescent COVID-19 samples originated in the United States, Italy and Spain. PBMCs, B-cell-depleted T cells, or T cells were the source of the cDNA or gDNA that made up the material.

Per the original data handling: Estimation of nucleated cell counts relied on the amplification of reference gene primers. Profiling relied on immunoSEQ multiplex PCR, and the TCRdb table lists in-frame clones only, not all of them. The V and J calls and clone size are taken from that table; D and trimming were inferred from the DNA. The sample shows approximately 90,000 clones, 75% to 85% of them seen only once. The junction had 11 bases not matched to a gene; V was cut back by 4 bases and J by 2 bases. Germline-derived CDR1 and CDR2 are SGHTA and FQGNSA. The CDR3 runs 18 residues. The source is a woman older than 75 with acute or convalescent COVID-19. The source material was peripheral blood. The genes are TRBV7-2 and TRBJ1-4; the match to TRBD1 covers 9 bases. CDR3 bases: TGTGCCAGCAGCTGCGTGGGGACAGGGTGTACCACTAATGAAAAACTGTTTTTT. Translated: CASSCVGTGCTTNEKLFF.